This TCR beta chain was identified during a study of beta chain features in type 1 diabetes. Study conclusions and caveats: Whether HLA type influences TCRB rearrangement remained unresolved here. Naive, central memory and regulatory TCRB repertoires appeared more similar among patients than healthy donors. Cells carrying high TCR expression could end up over-represented when cDNA is sequenced. For Type 1 diabetes patients, all four CD4+ subsets carried TCRB CDR3s that were moderately but significantly shorter.

A sort by CD45RO/CCR7/CD25/CD127/CD95/CD27 yielded CD4+ naive, central memory, regulatory and stem cell-like memory cells. Germline CDR1 reads MNHEY; CDR2 reads SVGAGI. V lost 6 bases and J 4 bases, leaving 10 bases between the germline ends. The CDR3 covers 13 residues. TCRB transcripts that were expressed got sequenced, as all of the isolated RNA had been reverse transcribed. Produced via immunoSEQ multiplex PCR; TCRdb's table is partial and in-frame only. Here the sample spans some 160,000 clones, roughly 8% being singletons. Points on this clone: What it binds is not known.

The specimen was central memory CD4+ T cells from blood. The chain has TRBV6-5 and TRBJ1-5; D gene unclear. This TCR was sampled from a woman aged 18-29 years with type 1 diabetes. The chain's CDR3 is CASSYLPNQPQHF. Here the CDR3 DNA reads TGTGCCAGCAGCTACCTTCCTAATCAGCCCCAGCATTTT.